Listed here are 14 T cell receptor beta chains from one sample, sequenced in a study of Ad26.COV2.S vaccination and SARS-CoV-2 variants. Sample treatment: roughly 19 received Ad26.COV2.S at low or high dose, single or two shots; roughly five received placebo; per-sample allocation not given. Day 63 following the first vaccine or placebo injection was when the samples were taken. Repertoires were generated with immunoSEQ multiplex PCR, while TCRdb's copy carries only in-frame clones and drops some. The sample consists of some 480,000 clones, around 88% of them appearing once. The specimen was peripheral blood, collected in a trial of Ad26.COV2.S vaccine versus placebo. The receptors here all came from a person aged 18-65 years who received the Ad26.COV2.S COVID-19 vaccine or a placebo.

The rearrangement uses TRBV28 and TRBJ1-5, with 11 bases fitting TRBD1. The CDR3 consists of 16 residues. Per germline, CDR1 MDHEN and CDR2 SYDVKM. Trimming took 1 base from V and 10 from J; bases not matched to a gene: 9. This CDR3 reads CASSLYRGQGVSPQHF. DNA for the CDR3: TGTGCCAGCAGTTTATATCGGGGACAGGGGGTCAGCCCCCAGCATTTT. Complete variable domain (other parts from reference TRBV28 and TRBJ1-5): DVKVTQSSRYLVKRTGEKVFLECVQDMDHENMFWYRQDPGLGLRLIYFSYDVKMKEKGDIPEGYSVSREKKERFSLILESASTNQTSMYLCASSLYRGQGVSPQHFGDGTRLSIL.

This clone came up a few times. V gene TRBV10-2 combines with J gene TRBJ1-6; no firm D call. Germline V gene lookup returns CDR1 WSHSY and CDR2 SAAADI. This CDR3 is 13 amino acids long. Trimming pared 2 bases from V and 13 bases from J, leaving 12 bases between. The CDR3 loop reads CASSELPETPLHF. CDR3 coding DNA: TGCGCCAGCAGTGAGCTTCCAGAGACCCCCCTCCACTTT.

This rearrangement joins TRBV5-6 to TRBJ1-5; 8 nucleotides match TRBD1. Germline V lookup: CDR1 SGHDT, CDR2 YYEEEE. This CDR3 contains 17 residues. Trimming removed 0 bases from V and 2 bases from J; junction bases left unmatched: 7. CDR3 nucleotide sequence: TGTGCCAGCAGCTTGGGTCCGGGACAGGACCGCAATCAGCCCCAGCATTTT. Its translation: CASSLGPGQDRNQPQHF. Variable domain in full (rest from reference TRBV5-6 and TRBJ1-5): DAGVTQSPTHLIKTRGQQVTLRCSPKSGHDTVSWYQQALGQGPQFIFQYYEEEERQRGNFPDRFSGHQFPNYSSELNVNALLLGDSALYLCASSLGPGQDRNQPQHFGDGTRLSIL.

This rearrangement joins TRBV4-2 to TRBJ2-6, with a possible D match to TRBD1 (6 bases). The germline gives CDR1 LGHNA, CDR2 YNFKEQ. This CDR3 is built from 19 residues. V lost 0 bases, J lost 0 bases, and 15 bases lay in between. CDR3 residues: CASSQESITGSSGANVLTF. The CDR3 DNA reads as TGTGCCAGCAGCCAAGAAAGCATTACAGGGAGCTCTGGGGCCAACGTCCTGACTTTC.

The V gene is TRBV6-5, the J gene TRBJ2-5; the match to TRBD2 covers 12 bases. The germline V gene encodes CDR1 MNHEY and CDR2 SVGAGI. V shed 6 bases, J shed 4 bases, and the junction held 6 bases outside the gene matches. This CDR3 is 15 amino acids long. The CDR3 bases are TGTGCCAGCAGATCTCTAGCGGGAGGGGCAGAGACCCAGTACTTC. Translation gives CASRSLAGGAETQYF.

The V call is TRBV6-5, the J call TRBJ1-1; D is uncertain. CDR1 MNHEY and CDR2 SVGAGI come from the germline V gene. Trimming removed 7 bases from V and 2 bases from J, with 5 bases in between. The CDR3 spans 11 residues. CDR3 sequence reads: CASTYNTEAFF. The CDR3 DNA follows: TGTGCCAGCACCTACAACACTGAAGCTTTCTTT.

This clone was counted only a few times. The chain employs TRBV9 and TRBJ1-4; 7 nucleotides match TRBD1. J lost 8 bases, V lost 3 bases, and 7 bases had no gene match. The length of the CDR3 is 14 residues. Germline-derived CDR1 and CDR2 are SGDLS and YYNGEE. The CDR3 DNA sequence: TGTGCCAGCAGCGCGGGACAGTTTATGGAAAAACTGTTTTTT. It is translated as CASSAGQFMEKLFF.

The chain joins TRBV19 to TRBJ2-7; 7 bases line up with TRBD1. Germline loops: CDR1 LNHDA, CDR2 SQIVND (reference sequence). The CDR3 loop spans 14 amino acids. J was trimmed by 3 bases and V by 2 bases; bases with no gene match: 4. CDR3: CASSIKRQGYEQYF. CDR3 DNA: TGTGCCAGTAGTATAAAACGACAGGGCTACGAGCAGTACTTC.

This chain joins TRBV28 and TRBJ2-5, with D perhaps matching TRBD1 (6 bases). CDR1 is MDHEN, CDR2 SYDVKM, per germline. V was cut by 6 bases and J by 1 base, with 18 bases left in between. This CDR3 is built from 16 residues. The CDR3 sequence is CASRNPGTYSQETQYF. The CDR3 DNA follows: TGTGCCAGCAGGAACCCCGGGACATACTCCCAAGAGACCCAGTACTTC.

This clone was seen only a few times. This chain connects TRBV19 to TRBJ1-2, with 8 bases matching TRBD1. CDR3 length: 16 amino acids. The germline CDR1 and CDR2 sequences are LNHDA and SQIVND (reference sequence). Trimming at V came to 5 bases and at J to 7 bases, leaving 15 bases not matched to a gene. The CDR3 sequence is CASSPRGQGKSAGYTF. CDR3 coding DNA: TGTGCCAGTAGTCCCCGCGGACAGGGAAAGTCGGCTGGCTACACCTTC.

The chain couples TRBV18 to TRBJ2-2; D not certain. Germline lookup yields CDR1 KGHSH and CDR2 LQKENI. The V gene lost 4 bases and the J gene lost 4 bases, with 1 base spanning the gap. The CDR3 is 11 amino acids. The CDR3 loop reads CASSRTGELFF. The CDR3 bases are TGTGCCAGCTCACGCACCGGGGAGCTGTTTTTT.

On this clone itself: The identical CDR3 is also encoded by other nucleotide sequences in the sample. The J gene is TRBJ2-1, the V gene TRBV4-3; TRBD2 is a possible D gene (6 bases). V lost 0 bases and J 0 bases, leaving 12 bases between the germline ends. The CDR3 consists of 17 residues. Looked up from germline, CDR1 is LGHNA and CDR2 is YSLEER. CDR3 amino acids: CASSQDPPGSSYNEQFF. The CDR3 DNA reads TGCGCCAGCAGCCAAGATCCTCCCGGGAGCTCCTACAATGAGCAGTTCTTC.

This chain uses TRBV14 with TRBJ2-3; a weak D match, TRBD2 (5 bases). There are 15 residues in the CDR3. In germline, CDR1 is SGHDN, CDR2 FVKESK. V was cut by 4 bases and J by 0 bases, with 11 bases left in between. The CDR3 protein is CASSPGLRSTDTQYF. CDR3 bases: TGTGCCAGCAGCCCCGGACTTCGGAGCACAGATACGCAGTATTTT.

The genes are TRBV10-3 and TRBJ2-7; no definite D call. Trimming stripped 8 bases from V and 5 bases from J, with 13 bases between. Germline loops: CDR1 ENHRY, CDR2 SYGVKD. The CDR3 loop spans 12 amino acids. CDR3 in amino acids: CAISDGPHEQYF. CDR3 bases: TGTGCCATCTCAGATGGGCCCCACGAGCAGTACTTC.